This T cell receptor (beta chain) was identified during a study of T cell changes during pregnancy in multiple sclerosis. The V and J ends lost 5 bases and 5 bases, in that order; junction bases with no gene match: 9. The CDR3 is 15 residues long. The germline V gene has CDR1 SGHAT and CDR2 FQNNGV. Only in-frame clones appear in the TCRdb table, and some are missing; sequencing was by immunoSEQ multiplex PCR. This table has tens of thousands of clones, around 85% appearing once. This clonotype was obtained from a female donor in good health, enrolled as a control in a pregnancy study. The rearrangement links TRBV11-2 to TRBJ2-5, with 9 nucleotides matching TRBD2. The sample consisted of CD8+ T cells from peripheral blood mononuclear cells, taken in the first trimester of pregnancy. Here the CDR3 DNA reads TGTGCCAGCAGCCCGGGACTAGCTCTATGGGAGACCCAGTACTTC. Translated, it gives CASSPGLALWETQYF.